The 22 T cell receptor beta chains given below trace back to one sample, sequenced in a study of blood T cell repertoires in COVID-19. Clones were read by immunoSEQ multiplex PCR, and TCRdb kept only the in-frame ones, dropping some. The sample includes over 200,000 clones, 92% of them seen just once. Sequencing used peripheral blood. Receptor source: a man aged 30-40 years with acute or convalescent COVID-19.

This chain joins TRBV5-1 and TRBJ1-1; D is unclear. CDR3 length: 13 residues. The V gene lost 2 bases and the J gene lost 1 base, with 6 bases spanning the gap. CDR1 SGHRS and CDR2 YFSETQ come from the germline V gene. The chain's CDR3 is CASSFAENTEAFF. The CDR3 DNA reads TGCGCCAGCAGCTTCGCAGAGAACACTGAAGCTTTCTTT. Looking up the rest from reference TRBV5-1 and TRBJ1-1 gives the full variable domain: KAGVTQTPRYLIKTRGQQVTLSCSPISGHRSVSWYQQTPGQGLQFLFEYFSETQRNKGNFPGRFSGRQFSNSRSEMNVSTLELGDSALYLCASSFAENTEAFFGQGTRLTVV.

The V gene is TRBV19, the J gene TRBJ1-2; 9 bases match TRBD1. The CDR3 consists of 17 residues. Germline lookup yields CDR1 LNHDA and CDR2 SQIVND (reference sequence). V lost 6 bases to trimming and J lost 0 bases; unmatched junction nucleotides: 11. CDR3 sequence: CASRLLSGTGSNYGYTF. DNA of the CDR3: TGTGCCAGTAGACTACTATCCGGGACAGGGTCTAACTATGGCTACACCTTC.

The CDR3 spells CASSPRGAGGSTDTQYF. The CDR3 region has the DNA TGTGCCAGCAGCCCCCGAGGGGCAGGGGGGAGCACAGATACGCAGTATTTT. The rearrangement uses TRBV7-8 and TRBJ2-3; TRBD1 is a possible D gene (7 bases). This CDR3 is built from 17 residues. V dropped 5 bases and J dropped 0 bases, with 18 bases sitting between them. Germline lookup yields CDR1 SGHVS and CDR2 FQNEAQ.

This rearrangement joins TRBV6-5 to TRBJ2-2, with 10 positions matching TRBD2. CDR1 is MNHEY, CDR2 SVGAGI, per germline. V dropped 7 bases and J dropped 0; count of bases not matched to a gene: 2. The CDR3 covers 15 residues. The CDR3 reads CASKSGGANTGELFF. The CDR3 DNA reads as TGTGCCAGCAAAAGCGGGGGGGCGAACACCGGGGAGCTGTTTTTT.

The chain carries TRBV7-9 and TRBJ1-1; 8 nucleotides line up with TRBD1. Per germline, CDR1 SEHNR and CDR2 FQNEAQ (reference sequence). The CDR3 spans 15 residues. V shed 7 bases, J shed 6 bases, and the junction held 13 bases outside the gene matches. CDR3 DNA sequence: TGTGCCAGCATTCCGAACAGGGGGGGGAAAGCTGAAGCTTTCTTT. Its protein product is CASIPNRGGKAEAFF.

The chain recombines TRBV19 with TRBJ2-6; 7 bases map to TRBD1. CDR1 is LNHDA and CDR2 is SQIVND in the germline V gene (reference sequence). V gave up 5 bases and J gave up 4 bases; unmatched junction bases: 5. The CDR3 is 15 amino acids. The CDR3 region is CASSSTGYGANVLTF. Written as DNA, the CDR3 is TGTGCCAGTAGTTCGACAGGGTACGGGGCCAACGTCCTGACTTTC. Full variable domain (remainder filled in from reference TRBV19 and TRBJ2-6): DGGITQSPKYLFRKEGQNVTLSCEQNLNHDAMYWYRQDPGQGLRLIYYSQIVNDFQKGDIAEGYSVSREKKESFPLTVTSAQKNPTAFYLCASSSTGYGANVLTFGAGSRLTVL.

J is TRBJ2-5 and V is TRBV11-2; 8 nucleotides line up with TRBD2. J was trimmed by 5 bases and V by 4 bases; bases with no gene match: 9. Per germline, CDR1 SGHAT and CDR2 FQNNGV. The CDR3 spans 15 residues. CDR3 in amino acids: CASSSGIAGRETQYF. The CDR3 DNA reads TGTGCCAGCAGCTCCGGAATAGCGGGGCGGGAGACCCAGTACTTC.

The V call is TRBV4-2, the J call TRBJ2-1, with 9 bases fitting TRBD2. V lost 1 base, J lost 6 bases, and 13 bases stayed unmatched. CDR1 and CDR2 from the germline V gene are LGHNA and YNFKEQ. The CDR3 consists of 18 residues. CDR3 sequence reads: CASSQVLTGTSPPNEQFF. In DNA form, the CDR3 reads TGTGCCAGCAGCCAAGTGCTTACCGGGACTAGCCCTCCCAATGAGCAGTTCTTC.

The rearrangement joins TRBV5-1 to TRBJ2-3; the match to TRBD1 covers 7 bases. The CDR3 is 13 amino acids. Germline V gene lookup returns CDR1 SGHRS and CDR2 YFSETQ. V lost 7 bases, J lost 4 bases, and 6 bases stayed unmatched. CDR3 loop: CASFHRGSDTQYF. The CDR3 region has the DNA TGCGCCAGCTTTCACAGGGGATCAGATACGCAGTATTTT.

This clone appeared once. CDR3 nucleotide sequence: TGTGCCAGCAGTTACGGAGCAGGGGTTGAAAAACTGTTTTTT. Its protein is CASSYGAGVEKLFF. This chain links TRBV6-5 with TRBJ1-4; a weak D match, TRBD1 (6 bases). The germline gives CDR1 MNHEY, CDR2 SVGAGI. The ends were cut back, 2 bases at V and 7 bases at J, with 11 bases in the middle. CDR3 length: 14 residues.

Concerning this clone itself: Compared with germline, one end of the junction differs, possibly owing to a read error. The chain is built from TRBV18 and TRBJ1-2; TRBD1 agrees at 7 bases. There are 10 residues in the CDR3. Per the germline V gene, CDR1 is KGHSH and CDR2 is LQKENI. In nucleotides, the CDR3 is TGTGCCAGCTCCGGACAGGTCCTATCGTTC. Translation gives CASSGQVLSF.

Turning to this clone: This same CDR3 is encoded by further DNA sequences in the sample. This chain links TRBV24-1 with TRBJ1-2; 7 bases match TRBD1. The trim removed 0 bases at V and 7 bases at J, leaving 1 base unmatched. CDR1 and CDR2 from the germline V gene are KGHDR and SFDVKD. This CDR3 is built from 13 residues. CDR3 loop: CATSDLAGGGYTF. The CDR3 region has the DNA TGTGCCACCAGTGATTTGGCAGGGGGTGGCTACACCTTC.

The V and J genes are TRBV4-1 and TRBJ2-7; 7 bases are shared with TRBD1. This CDR3 contains 15 residues. Germline V gene sequence: CDR1 MGHRA, CDR2 YSYEKL. The V segment lost 4 bases and the J segment 4 bases; nucleotides outside the gene matches: 10. Here the CDR3 reads CASSLGDRVGYEQYF. DNA of the CDR3: TGCGCCAGCAGCCTGGGCGACAGGGTGGGATACGAGCAGTACTTC.

The rearrangement joins TRBV7-9 to TRBJ1-6, with a weak D call TRBD1 (5 bases). Germline CDR1 is SEHNR and CDR2 is FQNEAQ (reference sequence). V lost 6 bases and J 7 bases, leaving 16 bases between the germline ends. CDR3 length: 15 amino acids. The CDR3 here is CASRGTGRGNSPLHF. In DNA, the CDR3 is TGTGCCAGCAGAGGAACTGGGAGGGGAAATTCACCCCTCCACTTT.

This chain links TRBV9 with TRBJ2-2; D is possibly TRBD2 (6 bases). Germline V gene lookup returns CDR1 SGDLS and CDR2 YYNGEE. V lost 4 bases, J lost 6 bases, and 19 bases lay in between. This CDR3 spans 16 amino acids. CDR3 sequence (DNA): TGTGCCAGCAGCTCCCGGGACGGGGGATACGCCGGGGAGCTGTTTTTT. Its translation: CASSSRDGGYAGELFF.

This clone was seen just once. This chain connects TRBV21-1 to TRBJ2-2; the listed D gene, TRBD1, was not tested against the DNA. TRBV21-1 is a recognized pseudogene. The CDR3 loop spans 21 amino acids. Here the CDR3 reads CASSKAPGRQGSFPLTGELFF. As DNA, the CDR3 is TGTGCCAGCAGCAAAGCGCCGGGGAGACAGGGGTCCTTTCCCCTTACCGGGGAGCTGTTTTTT.

The V and J genes are TRBV5-1 and TRBJ2-7, with 7 bases aligning to TRBD2. Trimming removed 0 bases from V and 2 bases from J; junction bases left unmatched: 2. CDR1 and CDR2 (germline): SGHRS, YFSETQ. The CDR3 is 14 residues long. The CDR3 region has the DNA TGCGCCAGCAGCTTGGGGGACTATACCTACGAGCAGTACTTC. Encoded protein: CASSLGDYTYEQYF.

The V and J genes are TRBV28 and TRBJ2-1, with a weak D call TRBD1 (5 bases). The CDR3 runs 13 residues. The ends were cut back, 2 bases at V and 4 bases at J, with 6 bases in the middle. Germline V gene lookup returns CDR1 MDHEN and CDR2 SYDVKM. CDR3 DNA: TGTGCCAGCAGTTTAAGGGGATACAATGAGCAGTTCTTC. Translation gives CASSLRGYNEQFF.

The chain is built from TRBV6-1 and TRBJ1-3, with 8 nucleotides matching TRBD1. From germline, CDR1 is MNHNS and CDR2 SASEGT. The junction had 12 bases not matched to a gene; V was cut back by 3 bases and J by 2 bases. This CDR3 contains 18 residues. This CDR3 is CASSDPWGATGAGNTIYF. The CDR3 nucleotides are TGTGCCAGCAGTGATCCCTGGGGGGCGACAGGGGCTGGAAACACCATATATTTT.

This clone was counted a single time. The J gene is TRBJ2-5, the V gene TRBV30; D is unclear. The germline V gene has CDR1 GTSNPN and CDR2 SVGIG (reference sequence). V was pared by 3 bases and J by 4 bases, with 12 bases between. The CDR3 extends over 13 amino acids. Written as DNA, the CDR3 is TGTGCCTGGAGCGTTCAAACTCGAGAGACCCAGTACTTC. Its translation is CAWSVQTRETQYF.

The CDR3 sequence: CASSFSGQDEQYF. The CDR3 DNA is TGTGCCAGCAGCTTCAGTGGGCAGGACGAGCAGTACTTC. The chain uses TRBV5-5 and TRBJ2-7; D is ambiguous. The CDR3 has 13 amino acids. The V gene lost 2 bases and the J gene lost 5 bases, with 11 bases spanning the gap. The germline V gene encodes CDR1 SGHKS and CDR2 YYEKEE (reference sequence).

This clone has just one count. The V and J genes are TRBV6-6 and TRBJ1-2; no reliable D call. With 2 bases removed from V and 7 bases from J, the gap between germline ends came to 11 bases. CDR3 size: 13 residues. Germline values: CDR1 MNHNY, CDR2 SVGAGI (reference sequence). CDR3 sequence reads: CASSYDSVIGYTF. The CDR3 DNA reads TGTGCCAGCAGTTACGATAGTGTAATTGGCTACACCTTC.